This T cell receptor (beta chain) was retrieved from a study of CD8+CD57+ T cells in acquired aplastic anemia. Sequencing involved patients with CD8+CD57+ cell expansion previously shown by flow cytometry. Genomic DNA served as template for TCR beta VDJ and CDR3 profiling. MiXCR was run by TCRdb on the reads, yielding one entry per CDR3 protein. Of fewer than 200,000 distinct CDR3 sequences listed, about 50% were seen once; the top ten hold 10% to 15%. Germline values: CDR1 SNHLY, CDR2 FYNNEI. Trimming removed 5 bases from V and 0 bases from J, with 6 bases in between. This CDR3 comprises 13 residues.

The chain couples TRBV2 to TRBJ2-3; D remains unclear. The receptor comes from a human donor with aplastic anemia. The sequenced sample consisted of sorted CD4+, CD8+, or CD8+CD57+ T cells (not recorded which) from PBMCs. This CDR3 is CASSYTSTDTQYF. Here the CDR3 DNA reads TGTGCCAGCAGTTATACTAGCACAGATACGCAGTATTTT.